The clone carrying this T cell receptor beta chain was counted between two and nine times. The antigen is unknown. TCRdb passed the 5' RACE reads through MiXCR, listing each CDR3 protein once. The sample records under 600,000 distinct CDR3 sequences, 21% being singletons. V lost 7 bases and J 7 bases, leaving 16 bases between the germline ends. The CDR3 totals 13 residues. The data derive from a study of T cells after yellow fever vaccination. Notes on the study in general: Subsequent to the booster, the majority of primary-vaccination clones reappeared (roughly 96% CD4, 85% to 90% CD8).

The rearrangement uses TRBV12-3 or TRBV12-4 and TRBJ1-2, with D possibly TRBD1 on 6 matching bases. Sequencing used PBMCs, obtained around 3 weeks after the first yellow fever vaccination. This TCR was sampled from a man younger than 35 who received the YFV17D yellow fever vaccine. As DNA, the CDR3 is TGTGCCAGCACCCCCACAGGGCGCGGTGGCTACACCTTC. Encoded protein: CASTPTGRGGYTF.